This T cell receptor beta chain was identified during a study of neurological immune-mediated disorders. Using its own MiXCR run on the 5' RACE reads, TCRdb lists one record per CDR3 protein. The table has tens of thousands of distinct CDR3 sequences, around 4.3% seen once. A total of 2 million PBMCs stored at -80 degrees C provided the unsorted libraries. The CDR3 runs to 15 residues. Trimming took 4 bases from V and 2 from J, leaving 16 bases between them. Germline V gene lookup returns CDR1 SGHRS and CDR2 YFSETQ. This clonotype was seen repeatedly, ten times or more. What it binds is unknown. Study conclusions and caveats: With the multiple sclerosis repertoire cluster, none of the clinical or MRI features showed an association.

Sequenced: PBMCs. The sequence came from an older woman with multiple sclerosis. This chain joins TRBV5-1 and TRBJ2-7, with a tentative D call TRBD1 (5 bases). In DNA, the CDR3 is TGCGCCAGCAGCCCGACGACAGCGAAGACCTACGAGCAGTACTTC. Encoded protein: CASSPTTAKTYEQYF. The full variable domain, in which reference TRBV5-1 and TRBJ2-7 provide the parts outside the CDR3, is KAGVTQTPRYLIKTRGQQVTLSCSPISGHRSVSWYQQTPGQGLQFLFEYFSETQRNKGNFPGRFSGRQFSNSRSEMNVSTLELGDSALYLCASSPTTAKTYEQYFGPGTRLTVT.